The source of this T cell receptor beta chain is a study of cytomegalovirus exposure and HLA in healthy donors. Study-wide context: Per a later analysis, the roughly 680 first-cohort and more than 100 validation repertoires shared one platform.

Measured with immunoSEQ multiplex PCR; TCRdb has only the in-frame clones, and not every one. The sample includes roughly 130,000 clones, approximately 85% seen only once; the top ten take more than 1.4%. Study findings and constraints: Later, an analysis found that TCR clusters from the first cohort tended to co-occur in the 120 or so validation repertoires. Most TCR sequences were uncommon, yet certain public TCRs appeared in many donors.

For this clone: Its antigen remains unidentified.

Deletions cut 2 bases from V and 0 bases from J, with 8 bases between. CDR1 and CDR2 from the germline V gene are SNHLY and FYNNEI. CDR3 length: 15 residues. This TCR was recovered from a woman aged 25 to 39 in good health and CMV-seronegative. The sequenced sample consisted of PBMCs. The chain carries TRBV2 and TRBJ1-3; possible D gene TRBD1, 5 bases. The CDR3 region is CASSEQGLSGNTIYF. In DNA form, the CDR3 reads TGTGCCAGCAGTGAACAGGGCCTCTCTGGAAACACCATATATTTT.